The 5 T cell receptor beta chains below all came from one sample that was sequenced in a study of beta chain features in type 1 diabetes. The authors reverse transcribed all of the isolated RNA, so sequencing captured expressed TCRB transcripts. Clones were sequenced by immunoSEQ multiplex PCR, and TCRdb holds only the in-frame ones, with some missing. The data show roughly 610,000 clones, roughly 16% seen once. Sequenced: naive CD4+ T cells from blood. The receptor set was obtained from a man younger than 30 in good health.

With respect to this clone: At one boundary the junction diverges from the germline segment, which might be a read error. The chain carries TRBV6-6 and TRBJ1-4; D ambiguous. Germline V gives CDR1 MNHNY, CDR2 SVGAGI (reference sequence). The CDR3 runs to 12 residues. CDR3 protein: CASSPTFEQLFF. CDR3 bases: TGTGCCAGCAGCCCAACCTTTGAACAACTGTTTTTT.

This clone was picked up one time. The J gene is TRBJ1-1, the V gene TRBV6-5; perhaps TRBD1 as D (5 bases). Between the trimmed V and J ends, which lost 6 bases and 1 base, there was a span of 12 bases. The CDR3 runs to 14 residues. CDR1 and CDR2 from the germline V gene are MNHEY and SVGAGI. The CDR3 DNA reads as TGTGCCAGCAGAACGGGACGGACGAACACTGAAGCTTTCTTT. Its translation: CASRTGRTNTEAFF.

The chain uses TRBV5-4 and TRBJ2-5; TRBD2 matches at 12 bases. The CDR3 is made up of 15 amino acids. V gave up 4 bases and J gave up 1 base; unmatched junction bases: 2. Germline values: CDR1 SGHNT, CDR2 YYREEE (reference sequence). Written as DNA, the CDR3 is TGTGCCAGCAGCCGACTAGCGGGGGCCCAAGAGACCCAGTACTTC. This gives the protein CASSRLAGAQETQYF. Variable domain in full (rest from reference TRBV5-4 and TRBJ2-5): ETGVTQSPTHLIKTRGQQVTLRCSSQSGHNTVSWYQQALGQGPQFIFQYYREEENGRGNFPPRFSGLQFPNYSSELNVNALELDDSALYLCASSRLAGAQETQYFGPGTRLLVL.

This chain joins TRBV7-9 and TRBJ2-7; TRBD2 might be the D (7 bases). Germline CDR1 and CDR2: SEHNR and FQNEAQ (reference sequence). V lost 10 bases, J lost 4 bases, and 14 bases lay in between. The CDR3 is 12 residues long. DNA of the CDR3: TGTGCCACCCGGGGGGCCGGGTACGAGCAGTACTTC. Its protein product is CATRGAGYEQYF.

This clone was observed a few times. The J gene is TRBJ1-2, the V gene TRBV25-1; D might be TRBD1 (6 bases). The CDR3 has 12 amino acids. Germline CDR1 MGHDK, CDR2 SYGVNS. Trimming shortened V by 1 base and J by 9 bases, and 9 bases separated the two germline ends. For the CDR3, the DNA is TGTGCCAGCAGTGAATCGGGGGGCCGCTACACCTTC. Its translation is CASSESGGRYTF.